The 7 T cell receptor beta chains below come from one sample, sequenced in a study of blood T cells in healthy people across ages. The use of a sample-barcoded 5' primer and a J-beta primer mix characterized a second PCR of roughly 6 to 11 cycles. TCRdb re-called the 5' RACE reads through MiXCR, storing one row per CDR3 protein. The sample holds under 1 million distinct CDR3 sequences; roughly 44% are singletons and the top ten take approximately 19%. The material sequenced was blood. Receptors originate from a man aged 60-69 years in good health.

The J gene is TRBJ2-7, the V gene TRBV4-3; weak D call: TRBD1 (5 bases). CDR1 and CDR2 from the germline V gene are LGHNA and YSLEER. V lost 1 base, J lost 6 bases, and 10 bases lay in between. The CDR3 covers 13 residues. The CDR3 DNA reads TGCGCCAGCAGCCAAGCCCGACAGTTCGAGCAGTACTTC. This sequence encodes CASSQARQFEQYF.

This rearrangement joins TRBV12-3 or TRBV12-4 to TRBJ2-3; 9 bases fit TRBD2. Losses at the gene ends were 4 bases for V and 1 base for J; bases not matched to a gene: 6. The CDR3 is 16 amino acids. CDR3 sequence reads: CASSSPSSGGTDTQYF. CDR3 nucleotide sequence: TGTGCCAGCAGTTCCCCCTCTAGCGGGGGCACAGATACGCAGTATTTT.

V and J are TRBV29-1 and TRBJ2-3; weak D call: TRBD1 (5 bases). V lost 4 bases and J 4 bases, leaving 9 bases between the germline ends. The CDR3 spans 12 residues. Germline CDR1 and CDR2: SQVTM and ANQGSEA. The CDR3 here is CSVGGAPDTQYF. The DNA of the CDR3 is TGCAGCGTTGGGGGCGCACCAGATACGCAGTATTTT.

The rearrangement joins TRBV2 to TRBJ2-3; no clear D. The CDR3 is 15 amino acids. V dropped 6 bases and J dropped 0 bases, with 13 bases sitting between them. Germline CDR1 is SNHLY and CDR2 is FYNNEI. CDR3 residues: CASRPDFYSTDTQYF. The CDR3 DNA sequence: TGTGCCAGCAGACCAGACTTTTATAGCACAGATACGCAGTATTTT.

This chain connects TRBV11-2 to TRBJ2-7, with TRBD1 as a possible D gene (9 bases). The CDR3 contains 17 residues. Trimming removed 4 bases at V and 6 bases at J, with 25 bases between. Germline V gives CDR1 SGHAT, CDR2 FQNNGV. The CDR3 DNA reads as TGTGCCAGCAGCTCCTATTCGGGGGGGACAGGGTCAGGCGAGCAGTACTTC. Translating it yields CASSSYSGGTGSGEQYF.

The V gene is TRBV6-6, the J gene TRBJ1-5; D unclear. V lost 9 bases, J lost 6 bases, and 18 bases lay in between. Germline values: CDR1 MNHNY, CDR2 SVGAGI (reference sequence). CDR3 length: 14 amino acids. Here the CDR3 DNA reads TGTGCCAGTGAAACGCCGGGTAGGAGTCAGCCCCAGCATTTT. This encodes CASETPGRSQPQHF.

The rearrangement joins TRBV7-2 to TRBJ2-5; the D is unclear. The DNA end lines up better with TRBJ2-7; the J call may be wrong. Per germline, CDR1 SGHTA and CDR2 FQGNSA. There are 12 residues in the CDR3. The CDR3 loop is CASSFVSSEQYF. The CDR3 nucleotides read TGTGCCAGCAGCTTTGTGAGCTCCGAGCAGTACTTC.